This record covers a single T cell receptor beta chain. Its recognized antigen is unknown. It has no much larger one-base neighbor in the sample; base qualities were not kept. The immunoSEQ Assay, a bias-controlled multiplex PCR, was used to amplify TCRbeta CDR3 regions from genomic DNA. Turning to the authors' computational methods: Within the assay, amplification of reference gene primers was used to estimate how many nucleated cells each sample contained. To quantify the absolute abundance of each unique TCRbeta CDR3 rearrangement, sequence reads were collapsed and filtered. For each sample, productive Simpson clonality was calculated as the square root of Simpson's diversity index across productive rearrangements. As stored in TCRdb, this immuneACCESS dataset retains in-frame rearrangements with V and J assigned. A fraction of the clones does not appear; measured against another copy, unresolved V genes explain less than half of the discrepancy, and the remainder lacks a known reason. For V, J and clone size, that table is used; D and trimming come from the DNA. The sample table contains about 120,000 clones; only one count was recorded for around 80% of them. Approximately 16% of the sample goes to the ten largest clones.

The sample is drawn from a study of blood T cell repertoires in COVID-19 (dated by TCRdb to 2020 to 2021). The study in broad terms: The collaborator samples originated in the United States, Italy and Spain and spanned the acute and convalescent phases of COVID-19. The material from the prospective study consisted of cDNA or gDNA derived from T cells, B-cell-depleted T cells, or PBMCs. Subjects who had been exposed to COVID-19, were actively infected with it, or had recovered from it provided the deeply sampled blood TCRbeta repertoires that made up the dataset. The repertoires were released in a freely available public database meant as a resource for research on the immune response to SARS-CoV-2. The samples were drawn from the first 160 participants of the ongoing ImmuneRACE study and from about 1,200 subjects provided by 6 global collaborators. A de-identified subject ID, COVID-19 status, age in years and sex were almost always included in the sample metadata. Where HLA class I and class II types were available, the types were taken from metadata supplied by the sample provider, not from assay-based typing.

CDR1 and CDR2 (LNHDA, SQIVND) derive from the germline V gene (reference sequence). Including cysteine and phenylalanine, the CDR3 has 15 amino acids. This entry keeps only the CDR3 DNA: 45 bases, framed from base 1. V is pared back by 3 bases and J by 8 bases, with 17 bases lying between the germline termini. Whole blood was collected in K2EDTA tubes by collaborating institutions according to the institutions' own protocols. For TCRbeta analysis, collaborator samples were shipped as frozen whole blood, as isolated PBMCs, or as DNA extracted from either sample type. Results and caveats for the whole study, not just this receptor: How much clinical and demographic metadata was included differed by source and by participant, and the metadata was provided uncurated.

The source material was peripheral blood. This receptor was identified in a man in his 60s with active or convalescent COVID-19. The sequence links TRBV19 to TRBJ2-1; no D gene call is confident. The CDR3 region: CASSIMATQVDEQFF. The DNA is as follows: TGTGCCAGTAGTATTATGGCGACTCAAGTCGATGAGCAGTTCTTC.